A selection of T cell receptor beta chains follows, all from one sample in a study of T cells after yellow fever vaccination. TCRdb re-analysed the 5' RACE reads in MiXCR, keeping a single row per CDR3 protein. The table records fewer than 500,000 distinct CDR3 sequences, roughly a sixth of them present only once. Material: PBMCs, obtained before the yellow fever booster vaccination. The receptors derive from a man between 18 and 35 years old who received the YFV17D yellow fever vaccine. CDR3s include the opening cysteine and the closing phenylalanine or tryptophan. The D gene is left open where the match is weak. Some rows have no size entry. The others give once, few or many, or a class for an expanded clone.

j_call v_call clone_size d_call cdr3_nt cdr3_aa
TRBJ2-6 TRBV7-3 many NA TGTGCCAGCAGCCAGACGGGGCTAGTTGATGACTCTGGGACCAACGTCCTGACTTTC CASSQTGLVDDSGTNVLTF
TRBJ2-3 TRBV28 few NA TGTGCCGCGGGGACCGGCGATACGCAGTATTTT CAAGTGDTQYF
TRBJ2-4 TRBV4-2 few TRBD1 TGTGCCAGCAGCCATCCCGGGACAGGGGAAAACATTCAGTACTTC CASSHPGTGENIQYF
TRBJ2-3 TRBV12-3/TRBV12-4 NA TRBD1 TGTGCCAGCAGTTCCACGACAGGGGGCACAGATACGCAGTATTTT CASSSTTGGTDTQYF
TRBJ2-3 TRBV7-3 NA NA TGTGCCAGCAGCTTAGACGTCTCCCCACAAAATACGCAGTATTTT CASSLDVSPQNTQYF
TRBJ2-7 TRBV5-6 few NA TGTGCCAGCAGCTTGGTACGGCAGTACTTC CASSLVRQYF
TRBJ2-7 TRBV20-1 NA TRBD2 TGCAGAGGACTAGCGGGCTACGAGCAGTACTTC CRGLAGYEQYF
TRBJ2-6 TRBV4-3 few NA TGCGCCAGCAGCCAAGGGTGGCAGGCTGGAGCTGGGGCCAACGTCCTGACTTTC CASSQGWQAGAGANVLTF
TRBJ1-2 TRBV18 few TRBD1 TGTGCCAGCTCCGCATCCGGGACAGGAATTTATGGCTACACCTTC CASSASGTGIYGYTF
TRBJ2-5 TRBV18 NA NA TGTGCCAGCTCACCAAGCACAGATCGGGAGACCCAGTACTTC CASSPSTDRETQYF
TRBJ1-4 TRBV7-8 few NA TGTGCCAGCAGCTTATCTCAGCTAAATGAAAAACTGTTTTTT CASSLSQLNEKLFF
TRBJ2-1 TRBV7-9 NA TRBD2 TGTGCCAGCAGCACTTACACTAGCGGGGGACACTCTGGCGAGCAGTTCTTC CASSTYTSGGHSGEQFF
TRBJ2-1 TRBV6-2/TRBV6-3 few TRBD2 TGTGCCAGCAGTTACTCGCGGGGGAGCTCCTACAATGAGCAGTTCTTC CASSYSRGSSYNEQFF
TRBJ2-7 TRBV7-6 NA TRBD2 TGTGCCAGCAGCTTAGTACTAGCGGGGGGCAGGGACGAGCAGTACTTC CASSLVLAGGRDEQYF
TRBJ2-5 TRBV20-1 NA TRBD1 TGCAGTGCTCCACCCGGGACAGGGGCGGAGACCCAGTACTTC CSAPPGTGAETQYF
TRBJ2-7 TRBV7-2 NA TRBD1 TGTGCCAGCAGCTTAGCGGGGACAGGGACCTACGAGCAGTACTTC CASSLAGTGTYEQYF
TRBJ1-2 TRBV7-9 few NA TGTGCCAGCAGCTTAGGTAGCTGGGGCTATGGCTACACCTTC CASSLGSWGYGYTF
TRBJ1-1 TRBV2 few NA TGTGCCAGCAGTTACGGGTGGATCACTGAAGCTTTCTTT CASSYGWITEAFF
TRBJ2-3 TRBV20-1 few NA TGCAGTGCTAGATTCCCAGCGGGCCCGGCAGATACGCAGTATTTT CSARFPAGPADTQYF
TRBJ2-1 TRBV30 few TRBD2 TGTGCCTGTGGACTAGCGAGATACAATGAGCAGTTCTTC CACGLARYNEQFF
TRBJ2-1 TRBV18 few NA TGTGCCAGCTCACCCTTGACGGTTAATGAGCAGTTCTTC CASSPLTVNEQFF
TRBJ2-7 TRBV4-1 few TRBD2 TGCGCCAGCAGCCCCGAGGAGACTAGCGGTTACGAGCAGTACTTC CASSPEETSGYEQYF
TRBJ2-6 TRBV7-8 few NA TGTGCCAGCAGCTCTATGATACAGGGTGACTACTCTGGGGCCAACGTCCTGACTTTC CASSSMIQGDYSGANVLTF
TRBJ1-4 TRBV5-1 few NA TGCGCCAGCAGCCCCGACGGGAATGAAAAACTGTTTTTT CASSPDGNEKLFF
TRBJ2-5 TRBV23-1 NA TRBD2 TGCGCCAGCAGTTCTTCCCGGGGGGGTAAAGAGACCCAGTACTTC CASSSSRGGKETQYF
TRBJ2-3 TRBV4-3 NA NA TGCGCCAGCAGCCAAGATGGGGCCTCTGGGACAGATACGCAGTATTTT CASSQDGASGTDTQYF
TRBJ2-5 TRBV20-1 few NA TGCAGTGCTAGAACCCCTACCCGGGTCGAGACCCAGTACTTC CSARTPTRVETQYF
TRBJ1-6 TRBV15 NA NA TGTGCCACCAGCAGAGGAGACGCTGGCTTTAATTCACCCCTCCACTTT CATSRGDAGFNSPLHF
TRBJ2-3 TRBV7-8 many TRBD2 TGTGCCAGCAGCCAAGGACAGGACCAAAGGGGACTAGCGGGCAATACGCAGTATTTT CASSQGQDQRGLAGNTQYF
TRBJ2-1 TRBV6-5 NA NA TGTGCCAGCAGCCAGGACAGCCGAAAAGAGCAGTTCTTC CASSQDSRKEQFF
TRBJ2-6 TRBV5-1 few NA TGCGCCAGCAGCGTGGACGGGACTGGGGCCAACGTCCTGACTTTC CASSVDGTGANVLTF
TRBJ2-7 TRBV12-3/TRBV12-4 NA TRBD2 TGTGCTAACTTCTGCGGGGGTTCCGAGCAGTACTTC CANFCGGSEQYF
TRBJ2-1 TRBV4-2 NA NA TGTGCCAGCAGCCACCGCGACAAGAGCTCCTACAATGAGCAGTTCTTC CASSHRDKSSYNEQFF
TRBJ2-5 TRBV9 few NA TGTGCCAGCAGCGTAGGTTGGGCAAGAGGCGAGACCCAGTACTTC CASSVGWARGETQYF
TRBJ1-5 TRBV12-3/TRBV12-4 NA NA TGTGCCAGCAGTTTCCAGGGCGAGAGTCAGCCCCAGCATTTT CASSFQGESQPQHF
TRBJ1-1 TRBV5-6 NA NA TGTGCCAGCAGCTTGGGGTGGAGCATGAACACTGAAGCTTTCTTT CASSLGWSMNTEAFF
TRBJ2-2 TRBV7-3 NA NA TGTGCCAGCAGCTTAGAAATCTGGGGGGAGAGAAACACCGGGGAGCTGTTTTTT CASSLEIWGERNTGELFF
TRBJ1-1 TRBV20-1 few NA TGCAGTGCTAGAGAGCCACGAGAAGCTTTCTTT CSAREPREAFF
TRBJ1-1 TRBV20-1 NA NA TGCAGTGCTCTACAACCACACCACACTGAAGCTTTCTTT CSALQPHHTEAFF
TRBJ2-7 TRBV6-2/TRBV6-3 NA NA TGTGCCAGCAGTTATACAGGGAACGGGGTCTCCTACGAGCAGTACTTC CASSYTGNGVSYEQYF
TRBJ1-2 TRBV6-5 many NA TGTGCCAGCAGTTACTCCAGGGGCCGTGGCTACACCTTC CASSYSRGRGYTF
TRBJ1-1 TRBV28 once NA TGTGCCAGCAGTTCGGCGGGGAAAGAAGCTTTCTTT CASSSAGKEAFF
TRBJ1-6 TRBV10-3 NA NA TGTGCCATCAGTGAGGAAAGCTCCTATAATTCACCCCTCCACTTT CAISEESSYNSPLHF
TRBJ2-2 TRBV5-1 few NA TGCGCCAGCAGCGCGCAGAGGAACACCGGGGAGCTGTTTTTT CASSAQRNTGELFF